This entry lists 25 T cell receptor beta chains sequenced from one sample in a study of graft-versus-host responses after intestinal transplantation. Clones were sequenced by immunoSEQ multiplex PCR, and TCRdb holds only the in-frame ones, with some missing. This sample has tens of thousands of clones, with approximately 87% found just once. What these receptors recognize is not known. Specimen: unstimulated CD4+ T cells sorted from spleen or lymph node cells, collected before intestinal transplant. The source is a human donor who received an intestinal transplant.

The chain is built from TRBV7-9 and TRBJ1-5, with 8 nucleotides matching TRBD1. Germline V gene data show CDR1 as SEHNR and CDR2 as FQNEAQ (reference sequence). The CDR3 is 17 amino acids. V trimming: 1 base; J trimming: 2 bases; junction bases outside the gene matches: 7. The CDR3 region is CASSLGDQGAGNQPQHF. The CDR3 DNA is TGTGCCAGCAGCTTAGGGGACCAGGGGGCAGGCAATCAGCCCCAGCATTTT.

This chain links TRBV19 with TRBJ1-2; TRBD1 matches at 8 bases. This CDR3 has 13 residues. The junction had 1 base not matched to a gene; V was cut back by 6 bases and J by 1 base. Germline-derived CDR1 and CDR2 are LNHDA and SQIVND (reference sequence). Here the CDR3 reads CASSDRGNYGYTF. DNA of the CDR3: TGTGCCAGTAGCGACAGGGGTAACTATGGCTACACCTTC.

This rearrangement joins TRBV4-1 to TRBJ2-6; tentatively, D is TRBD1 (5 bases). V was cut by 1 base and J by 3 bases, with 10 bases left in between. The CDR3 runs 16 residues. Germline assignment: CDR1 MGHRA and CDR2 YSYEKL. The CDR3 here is CASSQATVSGANVLTF. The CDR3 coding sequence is TGCGCCAGCAGCCAAGCGACAGTAAGTGGGGCCAACGTCCTGACTTTC.

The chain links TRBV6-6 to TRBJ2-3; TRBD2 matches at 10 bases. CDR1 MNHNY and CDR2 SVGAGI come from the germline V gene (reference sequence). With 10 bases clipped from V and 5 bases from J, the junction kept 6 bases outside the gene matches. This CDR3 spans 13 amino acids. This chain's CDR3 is CATERGGQDTQYF. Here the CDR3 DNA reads TGTGCCACCGAGCGGGGGGGCCAAGATACGCAGTATTTT.

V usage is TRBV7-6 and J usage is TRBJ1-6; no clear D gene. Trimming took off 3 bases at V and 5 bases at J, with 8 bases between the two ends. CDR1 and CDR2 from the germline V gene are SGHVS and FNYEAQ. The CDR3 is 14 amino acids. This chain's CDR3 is CASSFSGNNSPLHF. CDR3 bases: TGTGCCAGCAGCTTCTCAGGAAATAATTCACCCCTCCACTTT.

This chain's CDR3 is CASSTTGYEAFF. In nucleotides, the CDR3 is TGCGCCAGCAGCACGACAGGTTATGAAGCTTTCTTT. The rearrangement links TRBV5-1 to TRBJ1-1; a weak D match, TRBD1 (6 bases). This CDR3 is built from 12 residues. Deletions cut 4 bases from V and 7 bases from J, with 11 bases between. Germline CDR1 and CDR2: SGHRS and YFSETQ.

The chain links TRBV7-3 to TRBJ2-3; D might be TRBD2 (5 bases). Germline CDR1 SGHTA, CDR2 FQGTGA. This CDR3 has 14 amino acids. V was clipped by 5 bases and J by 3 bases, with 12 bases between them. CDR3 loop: CASSPRTGTDTQYF. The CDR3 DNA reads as TGTGCCAGCAGCCCCCGGACGGGAACAGATACGCAGTATTTT.

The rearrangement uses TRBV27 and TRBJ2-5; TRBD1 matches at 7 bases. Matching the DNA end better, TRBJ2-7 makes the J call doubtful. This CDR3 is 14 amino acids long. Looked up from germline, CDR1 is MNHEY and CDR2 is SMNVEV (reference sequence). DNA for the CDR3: TGTGCCAGCAGAACACAGGGGCTCTCCTACGAGCAGTACTTC. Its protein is CASRTQGLSYEQYF.

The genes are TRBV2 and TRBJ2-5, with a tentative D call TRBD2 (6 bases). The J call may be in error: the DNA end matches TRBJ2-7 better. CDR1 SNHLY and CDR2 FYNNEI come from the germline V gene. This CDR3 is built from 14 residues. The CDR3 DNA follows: TGTGCCAGCAGTAACTCCCGGGACTGGGGCGAGCAGTACTTC. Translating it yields CASSNSRDWGEQYF.

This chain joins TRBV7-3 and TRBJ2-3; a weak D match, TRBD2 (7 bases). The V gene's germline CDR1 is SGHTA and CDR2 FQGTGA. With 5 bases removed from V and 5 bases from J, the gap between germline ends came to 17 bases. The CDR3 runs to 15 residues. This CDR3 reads CASSPGGPLKDTQYF. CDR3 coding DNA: TGTGCCAGCAGCCCCGGGGGGCCACTCAAAGATACGCAGTATTTT.

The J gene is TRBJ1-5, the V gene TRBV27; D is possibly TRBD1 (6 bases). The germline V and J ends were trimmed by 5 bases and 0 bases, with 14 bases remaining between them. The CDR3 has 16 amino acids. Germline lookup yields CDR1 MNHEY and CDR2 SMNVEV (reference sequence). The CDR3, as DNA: TGTGCCAGCAGTCCATCGACAGGAACTAGCAATCAGCCCCAGCATTTT. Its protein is CASSPSTGTSNQPQHF.

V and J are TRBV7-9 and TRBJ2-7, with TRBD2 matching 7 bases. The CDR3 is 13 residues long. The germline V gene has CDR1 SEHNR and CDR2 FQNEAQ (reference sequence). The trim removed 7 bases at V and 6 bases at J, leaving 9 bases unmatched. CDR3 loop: CASTSGRGGEQYF. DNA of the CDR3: TGTGCCAGCACCTCGGGGAGGGGTGGCGAGCAGTACTTC.

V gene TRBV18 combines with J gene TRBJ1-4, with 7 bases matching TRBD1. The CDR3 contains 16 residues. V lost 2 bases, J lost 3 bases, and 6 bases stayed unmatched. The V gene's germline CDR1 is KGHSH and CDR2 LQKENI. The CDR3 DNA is TGTGCCAGCTCACCATCAATCGGGACAGCTAATGAAAAACTGTTTTTT. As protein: CASSPSIGTANEKLFF.

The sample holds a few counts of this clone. The CDR3 sequence: CASSSRTGETQYF. The DNA of the CDR3 is TGTGCCAGCAGCTCTCGGACTGGTGAGACCCAGTACTTC. The chain uses TRBV7-2 and TRBJ2-5; possibly TRBD2 for D (5 bases). The CDR3 extends over 13 amino acids. Germline V CDR1 and CDR2: SGHTA, FQGNSA. Trimming removed 4 bases at V and 5 bases at J, with 11 bases between.

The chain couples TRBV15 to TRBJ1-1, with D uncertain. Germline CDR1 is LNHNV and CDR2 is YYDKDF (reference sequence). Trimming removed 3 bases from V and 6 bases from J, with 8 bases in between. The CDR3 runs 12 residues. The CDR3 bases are TGTGCCACCAGCAGTGGACTTGCTGAAGCTTTCTTT. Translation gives CATSSGLAEAFF.

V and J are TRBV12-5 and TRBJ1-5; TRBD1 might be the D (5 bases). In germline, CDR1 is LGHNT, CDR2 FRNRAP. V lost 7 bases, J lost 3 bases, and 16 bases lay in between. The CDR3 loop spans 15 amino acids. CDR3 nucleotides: TGTGCTAGTGCCGCGGGACGGTCTAACAATCAGCCCCAGCATTTT. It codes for CASAAGRSNNQPQHF.

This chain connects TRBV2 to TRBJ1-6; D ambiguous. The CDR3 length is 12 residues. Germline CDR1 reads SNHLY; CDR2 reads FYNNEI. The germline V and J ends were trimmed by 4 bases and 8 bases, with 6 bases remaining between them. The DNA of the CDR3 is TGTGCCAGCAGTGGGTCGGATTCACCCCTCCACTTT. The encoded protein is CASSGSDSPLHF.

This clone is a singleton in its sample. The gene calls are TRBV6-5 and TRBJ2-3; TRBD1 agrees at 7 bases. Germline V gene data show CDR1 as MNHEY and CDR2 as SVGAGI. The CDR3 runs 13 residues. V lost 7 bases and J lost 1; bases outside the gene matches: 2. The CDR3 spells CASKGARTDTQYF. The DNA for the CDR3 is TGTGCCAGCAAGGGGGCCCGCACAGATACGCAGTATTTT.

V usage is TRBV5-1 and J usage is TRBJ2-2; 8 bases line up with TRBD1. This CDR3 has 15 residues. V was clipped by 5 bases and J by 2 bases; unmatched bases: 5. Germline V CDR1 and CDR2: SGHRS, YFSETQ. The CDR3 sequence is CASSHGTGNTGELFF. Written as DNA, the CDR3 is TGCGCCAGCAGTCATGGGACAGGCAACACCGGGGAGCTGTTTTTT.

The CDR3, as DNA: TGTGCCAGCAGCCCTAGCGGATACGAGCAGTACTTC. As protein: CASSPSGYEQYF. The rearrangement links TRBV5-6 to TRBJ2-5, with 7 nucleotides matching TRBD2. The end of the DNA is better explained by TRBJ2-7, so the J call may be wrong. The CDR3 is 12 residues long. Germline-derived CDR1 and CDR2 are SGHDT and YYEEEE.

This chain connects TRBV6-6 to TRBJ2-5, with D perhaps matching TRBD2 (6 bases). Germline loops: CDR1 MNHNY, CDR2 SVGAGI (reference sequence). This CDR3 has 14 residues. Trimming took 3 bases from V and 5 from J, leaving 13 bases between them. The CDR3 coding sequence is TGTGCCAGCAGTTATGGGCTAGCGTGGGAGACCCAGTACTTC. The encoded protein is CASSYGLAWETQYF.

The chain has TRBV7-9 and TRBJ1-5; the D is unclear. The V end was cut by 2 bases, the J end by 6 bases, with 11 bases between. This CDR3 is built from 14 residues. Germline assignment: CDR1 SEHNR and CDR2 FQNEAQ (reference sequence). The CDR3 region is CASSLSGETQPQHF. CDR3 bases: TGTGCCAGCAGCTTATCGGGAGAGACTCAGCCCCAGCATTTT.

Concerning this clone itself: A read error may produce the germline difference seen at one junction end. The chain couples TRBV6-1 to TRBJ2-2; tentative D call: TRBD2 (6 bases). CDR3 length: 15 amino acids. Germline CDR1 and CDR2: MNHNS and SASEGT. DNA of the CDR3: TGTGCCAGCAGTGGACCGATGTTTCTACACGGGGGGCTGTTTTTT. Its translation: CASSGPMFLHGGLFF.

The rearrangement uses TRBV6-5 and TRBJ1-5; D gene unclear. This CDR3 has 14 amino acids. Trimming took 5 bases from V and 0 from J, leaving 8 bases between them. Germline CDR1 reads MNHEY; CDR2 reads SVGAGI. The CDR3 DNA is TGTGCCAGCAGTAGAGAATATAGCAATCAGCCCCAGCATTTT. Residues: CASSREYSNQPQHF.

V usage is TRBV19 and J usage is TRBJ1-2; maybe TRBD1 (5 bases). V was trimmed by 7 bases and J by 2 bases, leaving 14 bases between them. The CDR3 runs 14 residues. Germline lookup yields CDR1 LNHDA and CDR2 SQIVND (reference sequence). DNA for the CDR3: TGTGCCAGTACCGAACCGACAGCCAACTATGGCTACACCTTC. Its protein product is CASTEPTANYGYTF.